This T cell receptor beta chain was documented in a study of CD8 T cells in ankylosing spondylitis. Study results and limitations: The authors reported significant enrichment of disease-linked clones in matched ankylosing spondylitis synovial fluid. Characteristic of ankylosing spondylitis blood, it appeared, was a TCR beta motif comprising eight highly homologous variants. Disease-linked clones, CD8+, were relatively rare in peripheral blood. Earlier authors reported some of these motif variants in reactive arthritis synovial fluid and blood.

In this sample, this clonotype turned up many times. Its antigen is not known. The TCR beta libraries were generated through quantitative 5'-RACE incorporating molecular barcodes. Via MiXCR, TCRdb re-called the 5' RACE reads, giving one row per CDR3 protein. The sample records about 220,000 distinct CDR3 sequences, about 7% being singletons. The CDR3 is 12 amino acids. V was pared by 6 bases and J by 4 bases, with 4 bases of the junction left unmatched. Germline-derived CDR1 and CDR2 are SQVTM and ANQGSEA. The sequence was collected from a male donor with ankylosing spondylitis. This chain joins TRBV29-1 and TRBJ1-2; 8 nucleotides align to TRBD1. Sequenced sample: blood, either unsorted or a sorted T cell fraction (not recorded which). In DNA, the CDR3 is TGCAGCGTGCCACAGGGGGGCTATGGCTACACCTTC. Translated, it gives CSVPQGGYGYTF.